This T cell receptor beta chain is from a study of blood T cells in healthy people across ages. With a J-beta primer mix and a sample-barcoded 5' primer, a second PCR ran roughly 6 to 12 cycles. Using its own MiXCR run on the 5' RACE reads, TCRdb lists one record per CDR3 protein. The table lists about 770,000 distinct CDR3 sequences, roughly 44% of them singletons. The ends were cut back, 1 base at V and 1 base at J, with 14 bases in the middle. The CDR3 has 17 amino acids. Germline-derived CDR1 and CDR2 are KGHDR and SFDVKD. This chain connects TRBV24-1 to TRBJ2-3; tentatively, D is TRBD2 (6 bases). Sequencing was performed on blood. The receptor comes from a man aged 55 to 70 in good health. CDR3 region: CATSDFGPGGRTDTQYF. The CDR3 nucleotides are TGTGCCACCAGTGATTTTGGACCCGGGGGACGCACAGATACGCAGTATTTT.